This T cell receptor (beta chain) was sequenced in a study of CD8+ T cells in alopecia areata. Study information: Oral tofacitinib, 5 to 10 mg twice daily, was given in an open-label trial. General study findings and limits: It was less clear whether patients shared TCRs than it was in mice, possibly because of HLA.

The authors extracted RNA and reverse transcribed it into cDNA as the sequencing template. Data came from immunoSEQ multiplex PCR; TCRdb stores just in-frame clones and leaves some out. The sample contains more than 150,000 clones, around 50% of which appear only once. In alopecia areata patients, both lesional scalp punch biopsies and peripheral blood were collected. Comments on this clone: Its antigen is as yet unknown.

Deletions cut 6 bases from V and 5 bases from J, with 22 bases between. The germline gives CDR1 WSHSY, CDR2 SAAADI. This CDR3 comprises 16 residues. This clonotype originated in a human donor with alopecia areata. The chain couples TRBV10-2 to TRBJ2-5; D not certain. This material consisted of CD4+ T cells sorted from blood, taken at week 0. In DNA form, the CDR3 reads TGCGCCAGCAGGCCTACCAAATCTGGGGTCCGGGAGACCCAGTACTTC. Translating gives CASRPTKSGVRETQYF.